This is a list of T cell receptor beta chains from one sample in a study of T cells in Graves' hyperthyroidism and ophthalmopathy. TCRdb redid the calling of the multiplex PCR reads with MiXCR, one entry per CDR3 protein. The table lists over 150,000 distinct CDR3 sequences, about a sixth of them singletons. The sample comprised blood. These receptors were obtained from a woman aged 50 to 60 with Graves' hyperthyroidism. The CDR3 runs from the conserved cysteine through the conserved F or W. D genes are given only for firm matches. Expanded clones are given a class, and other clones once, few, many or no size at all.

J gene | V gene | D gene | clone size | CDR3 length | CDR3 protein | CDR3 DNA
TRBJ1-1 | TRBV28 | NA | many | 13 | CASSSQTIGVAFF | TGTGCCAGCAGTTCCCAGACAATAGGCGTAGCTTTCTTT
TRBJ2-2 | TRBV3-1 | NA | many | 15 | CASSRRQTNTGELFF | TGTGCCAGCAGCCGACGACAGACTAACACCGGGGAGCTGTTTTTT
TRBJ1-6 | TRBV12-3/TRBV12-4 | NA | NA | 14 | CASATLGVGSPLHF | TGTGCCAGCGCCACCCTGGGCGTCGGGTCACCCCTCCACTTT
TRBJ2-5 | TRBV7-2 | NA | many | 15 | CASSPRGGQQETQYF | TGTGCCAGCAGCCCAAGGGGCGGACAGCAAGAGACCCAGTACTTC
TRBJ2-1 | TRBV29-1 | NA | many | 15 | CSAGLGGLSYNEQFF | TGCAGCGCTGGGCTAGGGGGACTCTCCTACAATGAGCAGTTCTTC
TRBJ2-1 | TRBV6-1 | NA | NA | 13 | CASSEGGVGEQFF | TGTGCCAGCAGTGAAGGAGGAGTCGGGGAGCAGTTCTTC
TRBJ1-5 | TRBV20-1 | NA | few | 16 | CSARDYRVPGNQPQHF | TGCAGTGCTAGAGATTATAGGGTGCCTGGCAATCAGCCCCAGCATTTT
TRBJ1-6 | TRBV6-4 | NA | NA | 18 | CASSYGVEGNLHNSPLHF | TGTGCCAGCAGTTACGGGGTGGAGGGGAACCTTCATAATTCACCCCTCCACTTT
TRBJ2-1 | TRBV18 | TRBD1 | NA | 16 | CASSRDRQSSYNEQFF | TGTGCCAGCTCAAGGGACAGGCAAAGCTCCTACAATGAGCAGTTCTTC
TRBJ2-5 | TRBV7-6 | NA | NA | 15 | CASSLGRSVGETQYF | TGTGCCAGCAGCTTAGGCCGGTCGGTGGGGGAGACCCAGTACTTC
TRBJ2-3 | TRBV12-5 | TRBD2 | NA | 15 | CASGFGGGIADTQYF | TGTGCTAGTGGTTTCGGGGGAGGGATTGCAGATACGCAGTATTTT
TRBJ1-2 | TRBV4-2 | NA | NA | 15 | CASSTEVAAGYGYTF | TGTGCCAGCAGCACAGAAGTTGCAGCGGGATATGGCTACACCTTC
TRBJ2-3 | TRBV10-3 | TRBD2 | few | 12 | CAISQRGDTQYF | TGTGCCATCAGCCAGCGGGGAGATACGCAGTATTTT
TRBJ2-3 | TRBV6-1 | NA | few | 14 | CASRTMGGGDTQYF | TGTGCCAGCAGAACGATGGGAGGGGGAGATACGCAGTATTTT
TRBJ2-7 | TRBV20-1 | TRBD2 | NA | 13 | CSARDSGSYEQYF | TGCAGTGCTAGGGATAGCGGGAGCTACGAGCAGTACTTC
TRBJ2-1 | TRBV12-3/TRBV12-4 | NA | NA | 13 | CASKWSGQVGQFF | TGTGCCAGCAAGTGGTCCGGTCAGGTGGGGCAGTTCTTC
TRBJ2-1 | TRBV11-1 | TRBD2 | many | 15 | CATAPGGSSYNEQFF | TGTGCCACCGCCCCCGGCGGGAGCTCCTACAATGAGCAGTTCTTC
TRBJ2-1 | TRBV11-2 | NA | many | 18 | CASSLVFSAPSSYNEQFF | TGTGCCAGCAGCTTAGTCTTTTCGGCACCGAGCTCCTACAATGAGCAGTTCTTC
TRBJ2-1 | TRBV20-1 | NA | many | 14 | CSARTSRSLNEQFF | TGCAGTGCTAGAACAAGCCGAAGTCTCAATGAGCAGTTCTTC
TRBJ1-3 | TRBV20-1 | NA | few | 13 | CSASGTSGNTIYF | TGCAGTGCTAGCGGGACCTCTGGAAACACCATATATTTT
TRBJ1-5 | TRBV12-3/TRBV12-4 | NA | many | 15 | CASSFRDWSNQPQHF | TGTGCCAGCAGTTTTAGGGACTGGAGTAATCAGCCCCAGCATTTT
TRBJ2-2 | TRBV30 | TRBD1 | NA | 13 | CAGTGLNTGELFF | TGTGCCGGGACAGGCTTGAACACCGGGGAGCTGTTTTTT
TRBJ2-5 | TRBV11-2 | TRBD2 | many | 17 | CASSSKRAGAYQETQYF | TGTGCCAGCAGCTCTAAAAGGGCGGGAGCGTACCAAGAGACCCAGTACTTC
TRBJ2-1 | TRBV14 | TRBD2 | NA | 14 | CASSQVAGLDEQFF | TGTGCCAGCAGCCAAGTAGCGGGGCTCGATGAGCAGTTCTTC
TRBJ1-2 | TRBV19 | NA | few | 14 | CASSIFQGTYGYTF | TGTGCCAGTAGTATATTCCAGGGGACCTATGGCTACACCTTC
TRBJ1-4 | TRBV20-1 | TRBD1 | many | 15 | CSARAQQGHNEKLFF | TGCAGTGCTAGAGCCCAACAGGGGCATAATGAAAAACTGTTTTTT
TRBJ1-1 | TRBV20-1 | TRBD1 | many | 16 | CSASRTGGSLDTEAFF | TGCAGTGCTAGTAGGACAGGGGGCAGCTTGGACACTGAAGCTTTCTTT